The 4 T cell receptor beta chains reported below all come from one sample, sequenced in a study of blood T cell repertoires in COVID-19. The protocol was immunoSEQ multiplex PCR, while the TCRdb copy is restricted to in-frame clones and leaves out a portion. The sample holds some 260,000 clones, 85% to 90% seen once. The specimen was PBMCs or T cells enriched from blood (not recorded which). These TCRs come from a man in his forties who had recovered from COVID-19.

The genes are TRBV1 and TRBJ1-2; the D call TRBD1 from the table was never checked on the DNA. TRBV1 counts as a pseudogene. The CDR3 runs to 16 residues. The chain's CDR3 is CTSSQTPDRVNYGYTF. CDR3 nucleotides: TGCACCAGCAGCCAAACCCCGGACAGGGTTAACTATGGCTACACCTTC.

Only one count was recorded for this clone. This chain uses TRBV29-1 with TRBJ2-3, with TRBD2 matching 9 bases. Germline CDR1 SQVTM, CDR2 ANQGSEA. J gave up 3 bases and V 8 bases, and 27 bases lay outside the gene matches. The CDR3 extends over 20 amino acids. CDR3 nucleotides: TGCAGCAACGGATCCCCATTGGATGGGATAGCGGGAGATTTAACAGATACGCAGTATTTT. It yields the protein CSNGSPLDGIAGDLTDTQYF.

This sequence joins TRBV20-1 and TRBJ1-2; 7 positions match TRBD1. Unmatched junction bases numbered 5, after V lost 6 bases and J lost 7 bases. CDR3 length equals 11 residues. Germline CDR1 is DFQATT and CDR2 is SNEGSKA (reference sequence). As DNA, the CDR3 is TGCAGTGCGGGCAGGGGGGTTGGCTACACCTTC. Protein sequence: CSAGRGVGYTF.

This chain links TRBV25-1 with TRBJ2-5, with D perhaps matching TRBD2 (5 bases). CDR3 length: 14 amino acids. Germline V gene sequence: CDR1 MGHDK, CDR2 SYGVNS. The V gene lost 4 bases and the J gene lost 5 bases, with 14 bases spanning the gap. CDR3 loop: CASSAGLSSETQYF. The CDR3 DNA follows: TGTGCCAGCAGTGCTGGACTCTCATCGGAGACCCAGTACTTC.